This TCR beta chain is drawn from a study of a mutant IDH1 vaccine in newly diagnosed glioma. Turning to the study itself: Following radiotherapy alone, or alongside temozolomide cycles, vaccination was started after an interval of 4-6 weeks. Beforehand, treatment had been radiotherapy, temozolomide, or both; the majority received both.

To note about this clone: What it recognizes is unknown.

Germline values: CDR1 SGHRS, CDR2 YFSETQ. The ends were cut back, 0 bases at V and 1 base at J, with 7 bases in the middle. The CDR3 runs to 14 residues. Time point in this sample: week 35, safety follow-up. A single vaccine dose contained 300 ug of mutant IDH1 20-mer peptide, and topical imiquimod was used with it. Across weeks 1, 3, 5, 7, 11, 15, 19 and 23, patients received a vaccination each time, eight in all. Patients carried new grade 3 or 4 IDH1-mutant astrocytomas lacking nuclear ATRX. TCRdb keeps only in-frame clones here, not all; method: immunoSEQ multiplex PCR. The sample holds tens of thousands of clones; over 80% are singletons and the top ten take less than 2.5%.

This material consisted of PBMCs, taken from a glioma patient whose treatment included an IDH1 peptide vaccine. This chain uses TRBV5-1 with TRBJ2-5; unclear D gene. This sequence originates from a man in his fifties with glioma. In nucleotides, the CDR3 is TGCGCCAGCAGCTTGGACAGTTTCCAAGAGACCCAGTACTTC. This gives the protein CASSLDSFQETQYF.